These 11 T cell receptor beta chains were sequenced from one sample in a study of cytotoxic CD8 clonotypes in ibrutinib-treated CLL. Sequencing used immunoSEQ multiplex PCR; TCRdb keeps in-frame clones, though not all of them. The profile shows about 130,000 clones, over 75% of them singletons. Sequenced material: PBMCs, taken after 24 months of ibrutinib treatment. These receptor sequences come from a human donor with chronic lymphocytic leukemia.

This sequence joins TRBV25-1 and TRBJ1-1; no clear D gene. This CDR3 is 15 amino acids long. Germline CDR1 MGHDK, CDR2 SYGVNS. V was trimmed by 4 bases and J by 5 bases, leaving 17 bases between them. CDR3 loop: CASSAGGEDRTEAFF. The DNA of the CDR3 is TGTGCCAGCAGTGCCGGAGGAGAAGACCGGACTGAAGCTTTCTTT.

This clone came up once. This chain links TRBV6-6 with TRBJ1-5; the D gene is possibly TRBD1 (5 bases). The V end lost 7 bases, the J end lost 0 bases, and 13 bases lay between the germline ends. CDR3 length equals 15 residues. Looked up from germline, CDR1 is MNHNY and CDR2 is SVGAGI (reference sequence). This CDR3 reads CASTLGHLSNQPQHF. The CDR3 coding sequence is TGTGCCAGCACTCTCGGACATCTTAGCAATCAGCCCCAGCATTTT.

V and J are TRBV10-3 and TRBJ2-3; TRBD2 might be the D (7 bases). CDR1 and CDR2 from the germline V gene are ENHRY and SYGVKD. This CDR3 has 18 amino acids. The V gene lost 2 bases and the J gene lost 4 bases, with 22 bases spanning the gap. The chain's CDR3 is CAISETAIQGGRADTQYF. CDR3 DNA: TGTGCCATCAGTGAGACGGCGATCCAAGGGGGGAGGGCAGATACGCAGTATTTT.

This chain links TRBV19 with TRBJ1-5; D remains unclear. V was clipped by 0 bases and J by 7 bases, with 22 bases between them. The CDR3 extends over 18 amino acids. Germline values: CDR1 LNHDA, CDR2 SQIVND (reference sequence). The CDR3: CASSIDGPVMEQSQPQHF. The CDR3 nucleotides are TGTGCCAGTAGTATAGATGGTCCGGTTATGGAACAGTCACAGCCCCAGCATTTT.

The chain couples TRBV6-5 to TRBJ2-3, with D hard to call. In germline, CDR1 is MNHEY, CDR2 SVGAGI. This CDR3 comprises 14 residues. Deletions cut 5 bases from V and 1 base from J, with 10 bases between. CDR3 sequence reads: CASSPLKGTDTQYF. DNA for the CDR3: TGTGCCAGCAGTCCCCTTAAGGGCACAGATACGCAGTATTTT.

This clone was found a few times. This chain links TRBV27 with TRBJ1-2; 9 bases agree with TRBD1. The CDR3 is 13 amino acids. V lost 7 bases to trimming and J lost 5 bases; unmatched junction nucleotides: 5. The germline V gene encodes CDR1 MNHEY and CDR2 SMNVEV (reference sequence). This chain's CDR3 is CASTSGTGYGYTF. As DNA, the CDR3 is TGTGCCAGCACCTCCGGGACAGGGTATGGCTACACCTTC.

This rearrangement joins TRBV30 to TRBJ1-1; TRBD1 might be the D (5 bases). This CDR3 has 14 residues. The ends were cut back, 8 bases at V and 4 bases at J, with 20 bases in the middle. Germline assignment: CDR1 GTSNPN and CDR2 SVGIG (reference sequence). The CDR3 spells CAALPQGWVTEAFF. CDR3 nucleotides: TGTGCCGCCCTACCTCAGGGATGGGTCACTGAAGCTTTCTTT.

The gene calls are TRBV29-1 and TRBJ1-2; TRBD1 agrees at 8 bases. The germline V gene encodes CDR1 SQVTM and CDR2 ANQGSEA. The CDR3 contains 12 residues. The J segment lost 5 bases and the V segment lost 2 bases, leaving 1 base of the junction unmatched. The CDR3 protein is CSVETGGYGYTF. The CDR3 DNA is TGCAGCGTTGAAACAGGGGGGTATGGCTACACCTTC.

The J gene is TRBJ1-1, the V gene TRBV29-1; perhaps TRBD1 as D (6 bases). CDR3 length equals 12 residues. V gave up 4 bases and J gave up 2 bases, with 8 bases separating them. Germline CDR1 SQVTM, CDR2 ANQGSEA. CDR3 protein: CSVGTDNTEAFF. The CDR3 coding sequence is TGCAGCGTTGGGACAGATAACACTGAAGCTTTCTTT.

V usage is TRBV11-3 and J usage is TRBJ2-7, with 8 bases that match TRBD1. Germline values: CDR1 SGHNT, CDR2 YENEEA. CDR3 length equals 13 residues. V shed 5 bases, J shed 3 bases, and the junction held 3 bases outside the gene matches. CDR3 in DNA: TGTGCCAGCAGCGGACAGGGTCACTACGAGCAGTACTTC. Translated, it gives CASSGQGHYEQYF.

The chain links TRBV9 to TRBJ2-5; TRBD1 agrees at 7 bases. Germline V gene sequence: CDR1 SGDLS, CDR2 YYNGEE. The CDR3 length is 17 residues. Trimming cost V 3 bases and J 0 bases; bases outside gene matches: 11. This chain's CDR3 is CASSEHPGGRYQETQYF. The CDR3 region has the DNA TGTGCCAGCAGCGAACATCCAGGGGGACGGTACCAAGAGACCCAGTACTTC.